Listed below are T cell receptor beta chains from one sample, sequenced in a study of T cell changes during pregnancy in multiple sclerosis. Produced via immunoSEQ multiplex PCR; TCRdb's table is partial and in-frame only. The sample holds some 47,000 clones, 75% to 90% seen once. Sequenced here: CD8+ T cells from peripheral blood mononuclear cells, sampled in the second trimester of pregnancy. All receptors derive from a female donor with multiple sclerosis, enrolled in a pregnancy study. Both conserved end residues are part of each CDR3. D genes are given only for firm matches. Expanded clones are given a class, and other clones once, few, many or no size at all.

D gene: .
clone size: .
J gene: TRBJ2-7
V gene: TRBV6-5
CDR3 length: 12
CDR3 protein: CASSQGGYEQYF
CDR3 DNA: TGTGCCAGCAGCCAAGGAGGGTACGAGCAGTACTTC

D gene: TRBD2
clone size: .
J gene: TRBJ2-3
V gene: TRBV5-4
CDR3 length: 15
CDR3 protein: CASSLAGGGTDTQYF
CDR3 DNA: TGTGCCAGCAGCTTGGCGGGGGGAGGCACAGATACGCAGTATTTT

D gene: .
clone size: .
J gene: TRBJ1-1
V gene: TRBV7-3
CDR3 length: 13
CDR3 protein: CASSLGARTEAFF
CDR3 DNA: TGTGCCAGCAGCTTGGGGGCGCGGACTGAAGCTTTCTTT

D gene: TRBD1
clone size: .
J gene: TRBJ1-4
V gene: TRBV15
CDR3 length: 13
CDR3 protein: CATPSGQGEKLFF
CDR3 DNA: TGTGCCACGCCGTCGGGACAGGGAGAAAAACTGTTTTTT

D gene: TRBD2
clone size: once
J gene: TRBJ2-3
V gene: TRBV11-1
CDR3 length: 16
CDR3 protein: CASSFIASGFTDTQYF
CDR3 DNA: TGTGCCAGCAGCTTTATAGCTAGCGGGTTCACAGATACGCAGTATTTT

D gene: .
clone size: .
J gene: TRBJ1-1
V gene: TRBV7-9
CDR3 length: 15
CDR3 protein: CASSPVAPGNTEAFF
CDR3 DNA: TGTGCCAGCAGCCCCGTGGCCCCAGGGAACACTGAAGCTTTCTTT

D gene: TRBD2
clone size: .
J gene: TRBJ2-7
V gene: TRBV7-2
CDR3 length: 16
CDR3 protein: CASSSFESGGPYEQYF
CDR3 DNA: TGTGCCAGCAGCTCCTTTGAAAGCGGGGGGCCCTACGAGCAGTACTTC

D gene: TRBD2
clone size: .
J gene: TRBJ2-7
V gene: TRBV27
CDR3 length: 14
CDR3 protein: CASTYAGGSYEQYF
CDR3 DNA: TGTGCCAGCACCTACGCGGGGGGGTCCTACGAGCAGTACTTC

D gene: .
clone size: .
J gene: TRBJ1-1
V gene: TRBV13
CDR3 length: 16
CDR3 protein: CASSLVGNRDITEAFF
CDR3 DNA: TGTGCCAGCAGCTTGGTCGGGAACAGGGATATCACTGAAGCTTTCTTT

D gene: .
clone size: .
J gene: TRBJ2-4
V gene: TRBV29-1
CDR3 length: 17
CDR3 protein: CSVEDVEGVPSKNIQYF
CDR3 DNA: TGCAGCGTTGAAGACGTCGAGGGGGTCCCATCCAAAAACATTCAGTACTTC

D gene: TRBD1
clone size: .
J gene: TRBJ1-1
V gene: TRBV5-6
CDR3 length: 16
CDR3 protein: CASSLGLQGKVTEAFF
CDR3 DNA: TGTGCCAGCAGCTTGGGGTTACAGGGGAAGGTCACTGAAGCTTTCTTT

D gene: TRBD2
clone size: .
J gene: TRBJ2-3
V gene: TRBV4-2
CDR3 length: 16
CDR3 protein: CASSLGSGGFTDTQYF
CDR3 DNA: TGTGCCAGCAGCCTGGGCAGCGGGGGCTTCACAGATACGCAGTATTTT

D gene: .
clone size: .
J gene: TRBJ1-2
V gene: TRBV25-1
CDR3 length: 12
CDR3 protein: CASSSVDYGYTF
CDR3 DNA: TGTGCCAGCAGCTCAGTCGATTATGGCTACACCTTC

D gene: .
clone size: .
J gene: TRBJ1-3
V gene: TRBV30
CDR3 length: 13
CDR3 protein: CACEKTPGNTIYF
CDR3 DNA: TGTGCCTGCGAAAAAACACCCGGAAACACCATATATTTT

D gene: TRBD1
clone size: .
J gene: TRBJ1-4
V gene: TRBV15
CDR3 length: 14
CDR3 protein: CAVSTRTGEEKLFF
CDR3 DNA: TGTGCCGTATCTACTCGGACAGGGGAGGAAAAACTGTTTTTT

D gene: TRBD2
clone size: .
J gene: TRBJ2-5
V gene: TRBV13
CDR3 length: 14
CDR3 protein: CASSPGGGSETQYF
CDR3 DNA: TGTGCCAGCAGCCCTGGGGGGGGGTCAGAGACCCAGTACTTC

D gene: .
clone size: .
J gene: TRBJ2-1
V gene: TRBV12-2
CDR3 length: 16
CDR3 protein: CASRLVEGASYNEQFF
CDR3 DNA: TGTGCAAGTCGCTTAGTTGAGGGAGCGAGCTACAATGAGCAGTTCTTC

D gene: TRBD2
clone size: .
J gene: TRBJ2-3
V gene: TRBV6-1
CDR3 length: 16
CDR3 protein: CASSEEAGGGTDTQYF
CDR3 DNA: TGTGCCAGCAGTGAGGAAGCGGGGGGCGGCACAGATACGCAGTATTTT